Each of the 13 T cell receptor beta chains below was sequenced from the same sample in a study of regulatory T cells in long-lasting Graves disease. In building TCR beta libraries, iRepertoire HTBI primers were used together with Arm-PCR of CDR3 regions. MiXCR was run by TCRdb on the multiplex PCR reads, yielding one entry per CDR3 protein. This sample has roughly 560,000 distinct CDR3 sequences, with about 11% found just once. Time point indicated: newly diagnosed GD, antithyroid drugs for less than 3 months. The TCR library was prepared using RNA isolated from PBMCs. These data also featured in a second study, about T cells in Graves' hyperthyroidism and ophthalmopathy.

Sequenced material: peripheral blood mononuclear cells (PBMCs), taken at new diagnosis, from a patient treated with antithyroid drugs. The source of these receptors is a woman in her thirties with Graves disease.

This clonotype was observed at least ten times. The V call is TRBV6-2 or TRBV6-3, the J call TRBJ2-1; no reliable D call. The CDR3 extends over 15 amino acids. Deletions cut 5 bases from V and 10 bases from J, with 21 bases between. Germline V gives CDR1 MNHEY, CDR2 SVGEGT. The CDR3 is CASSELRLAIGEQFF. The CDR3 DNA follows: TGTGCCAGCAGTGAGTTGAGACTGGCAATAGGGGAGCAGTTCTTC.

In this sample, this clonotype turned up many times. This chain uses TRBV6-5 with TRBJ2-3, with 9 bases identical to TRBD2. The CDR3 is 16 residues long. Unmatched junction bases numbered 9, after V lost 4 bases and J lost 4 bases. From germline, CDR1 is MNHEY and CDR2 SVGAGI. DNA for the CDR3: TGTGCCAGCAGTTCTTTATGGCGGGAGGGCCCAGATACGCAGTATTTT. Amino acids: CASSSLWREGPDTQYF.

The chain recombines TRBV9 with TRBJ2-1; D is perhaps TRBD2 (5 bases). The CDR3 extends over 11 amino acids. Germline lookup yields CDR1 SGDLS and CDR2 YYNGEE. The ends were cut back, 2 bases at V and 10 bases at J, with 7 bases in the middle. The DNA of the CDR3 is TGTGCCAGCAGCGTTACTAGGGAGCAGTTCTTC. Protein: CASSVTREQFF. Full variable domain (remainder filled in from reference TRBV9 and TRBJ2-1): DSGVTQTPKHLITATGQRVTLRCSPRSGDLSVYWYQQSLDQGLQFLIQYYNGEERAKGNILERFSAQQFPDLHSELNLSSLELGDSALYFCASSVTREQFFGPGTRLTVL.

This clonotype was detected many times. The V gene is TRBV12-3 or TRBV12-4, the J gene TRBJ2-7; no clear D. The CDR3 contains 13 residues. The V end lost 3 bases, the J end lost 1 base, and 7 bases lay between the germline ends. The CDR3 DNA follows: TGTGCCAGCAGTTTTCGCGGATCCTACGAGCAGTACTTC. Amino acids: CASSFRGSYEQYF.

A few counts support this clonotype. The chain has TRBV11-3 and TRBJ2-3; no definite D call. The ends were cut back, 4 bases at V and 2 bases at J, with 19 bases in the middle. Germline values: CDR1 SGHNT, CDR2 YENEEA. The CDR3 is 17 residues long. The CDR3 here is CASSSQVGLAVTDTQYF. CDR3 nucleotides: TGTGCCAGCAGCTCGCAAGTCGGTTTAGCAGTCACAGATACGCAGTATTTT.

J is TRBJ2-7 and V is TRBV19; D not resolved. The germline gives CDR1 LNHDA, CDR2 SQIVND (reference sequence). Deletions cut 3 bases from V and 6 bases from J, with 9 bases between. The CDR3 length is 12 residues. In DNA form, the CDR3 reads TGTGCCAGTAGTATGGGTGACGGCGAGCAGTACTTC. This codes for CASSMGDGEQYF.

This clonotype was counted many times. This chain links TRBV2 with TRBJ1-2; 8 nucleotides align to TRBD1. V dropped 8 bases and J dropped 8; count of bases not matched to a gene: 7. From germline, CDR1 is SNHLY and CDR2 FYNNEI. The length of the CDR3 is 12 residues. The CDR3 spells CASAGQGGGYTF. The DNA of the CDR3 is TGTGCCAGCGCCGGACAGGGAGGCGGCTACACCTTC.

This clonotype was seen at least ten times. The chain joins TRBV29-1 to TRBJ2-1; 12 nucleotides agree with TRBD2. CDR3 size: 16 residues. The germline V gene has CDR1 SQVTM and CDR2 ANQGSEA. V shed 3 bases and J 3 bases; nucleotides not matched to a gene: 6. The CDR3 bases are TGCAGCGTTGATGCCCGACTAGCGGGAGTCTACAATGAGCAGTTCTTC. Translation: CSVDARLAGVYNEQFF.

This clonotype came up many times. The chain uses TRBV15 and TRBJ2-1, with D tentatively TRBD2 (6 bases). Germline V gives CDR1 LNHNV, CDR2 YYDKDF (reference sequence). The CDR3 consists of 17 residues. Trimming stripped 0 bases from V and 5 bases from J, with 17 bases between. The CDR3 DNA reads as TGTGCCACCAGCAGAGAGGCTAGCGCGGTCGCGAACAATGAGCAGTTCTTC. It yields the protein CATSREASAVANNEQFF.

At least ten counts were recorded for this clonotype. V is TRBV20-1 and J is TRBJ1-5; 10 bases match TRBD1. Germline V lookup: CDR1 DFQATT, CDR2 SNEGSKA (reference sequence). CDR3 length equals 14 residues. V gave up 3 bases and J gave up 5 bases; unmatched junction bases: 4. The CDR3 sequence: CSASSGTGDQPQHF. CDR3 DNA sequence: TGCAGTGCTAGCTCCGGGACAGGGGATCAGCCCCAGCATTTT.

This chain uses TRBV15 with TRBJ1-4; D unclear. The CDR3 length is 15 residues. Between the trimmed V and J ends, which lost 2 bases and 0 bases, there was a span of 7 bases. Germline V gene sequence: CDR1 LNHNV, CDR2 YYDKDF (reference sequence). The CDR3 region has the DNA TGTGCCACCAGCAGAAGACCGACAACTAATGAAAAACTGTTTTTT. Protein sequence: CATSRRPTTNEKLFF.

This clonotype was observed a few times. V gene TRBV10-3 combines with J gene TRBJ2-7; 12 bases align to TRBD2. The V gene end was trimmed by 7 bases and the J gene end by 4 bases; junction bases not matched to a gene: 2. In germline, CDR1 is ENHRY, CDR2 SYGVKD. The CDR3 sequence is 13 residues long. The CDR3 spells CAITTSGSYEQYF. The CDR3 coding sequence is TGTGCCATCACGACTAGCGGGAGTTACGAGCAGTACTTC.

This clonotype was counted at least ten times. The chain employs TRBV6-9 and TRBJ2-2, with TRBD1 as a possible D gene (6 bases). Germline assignment: CDR1 MNHGY and CDR2 SVAAGI. Trimming shortened V by 3 bases and J by 4 bases, and 15 bases separated the two germline ends. This CDR3 contains 16 residues. The CDR3: CASSYPGPRGTGELFF. CDR3 in DNA: TGTGCCAGCAGTTACCCGGGACCCAGGGGCACCGGGGAGCTGTTTTTT.